This T cell receptor (beta chain) was obtained from a study of control samples from healthy donors and cancer patients (dated by TCRdb to about 2020). The library came from the immunoSEQ multiplex PCR assay. Entries here come from immuneACCESS through TCRdb and include only in-frame sequences with V and J called. Some clones fail to appear in such tables; in the studies checked, an unresolved V gene covers under half of the shortfall, and the cause of the remainder is unknown. In all, the sample holds more than 65,000 clones, and nearly 85% of those were seen once. The top ten clonotypes cover around 14% of the sample. From its cysteine to its phenylalanine, the CDR3 spans 13 amino acids. Left in the record is the CDR3 DNA by itself, 39 bases read in frame from the first base. A distance of 12 bases separates the germline ends of V and J, which lose 2 bases and 7 bases respectively. CDR1 MNHEY and CDR2 SMNVEV were looked up in the germline V gene (reference sequence).

To note about this clone: Its antigen is currently not known. Base qualities were left out, and no much larger clone turns up one base away.

This TCR derives from a man aged 55 to 69 in good health. Sequencing was performed on blood. The chain links TRBV27 with TRBJ2-7; 5 matching bases give a weak D call of TRBD1. The CDR3 protein sequence reads: CASSLSRGLEQYF. The sequenced DNA: TGTGCCAGCAGTTTAAGTAGGGGCTTGGAGCAGTACTTC.